This T cell receptor (beta chain) was recovered during a study of shared clonotypes between healthy human individuals (TCRdb year 2020). Notes on the research overall: The cohort comprised two women and three men aged 18 to 49 years. For each donor, CD4 naive and CD4 memory were each run on three plates, CD8 naive on two plates, and CD8 memory on one plate. The study deeply sequenced blood TCR repertoires of several healthy adults to estimate repertoire size and the extent of clonotype sharing between individuals. Libraries were prepared and TCR repertoires were sequenced by different laboratories using diverse techniques, in order to increase sequencing depth and limit assay-specific biases. Each donor's leukapheresis produced roughly between roughly 0.9 and 8.9 billion PBMCs.

According to the germline V gene, CDR1 reads SGHDT and CDR2 reads YYEEEE. There are 12 amino acids in the CDR3, from cysteine to phenylalanine inclusive. Only the CDR3 portion is preserved as DNA: 36 bases, with reading frame beginning at the first base. V and J are truncated by 3 bases and 3 bases respectively, leaving an intervening sequence of 6 bases. Using the deep immunoSEQ assay, TCR CDR3 regions were amplified from genomic DNA by multiplex PCR. Genomic DNA extracted from each cell subset was distributed evenly over all wells of several immunoSEQ 96-well plates, and each plate served as one replicate. Each replicate PCR for sorted subsets received 200 ng genomic DNA, equal to tens of thousands of T cell genomes. The purified libraries were quantified using a Qubit 3.0 fluorometer, sized with a Bioanalyzer 2100, and then quantified again using the KAPA Library Quantification kit. Every immunoSEQ 96-well plate was sequenced on a separate single-read 150-cycle Illumina NextSeq 550 flow cell. The paper's data handling went like this. Because only junctional sequences without quality scores were contained in the immunoSEQ output, filtering matching that applied to full-length reads could not be performed. Sequences were annotated with PyIR, a Python wrapper for IgBLAST v1.9, using IMGT germline references to assign V/J genes and CDR3. Reads were removed for weak V/J assignments (E-value above 1e-6), missing CDR3, stop codons, out-of-frame junctions, or ambiguous translated residues. V3J clonotypes were defined as sequences sharing the same inferred V gene, J gene, and CDR3 amino acid sequence. Percentage overlap between repertoires was calculated by dividing the number of shared unique clonotypes by the size of the smaller repertoire. Repertoire richness was assessed with RTK rarefaction, the Chao1 estimator, and Recon v2.1 estimates of unobserved clonotypes. Generation probabilities were computed with OLGA for all TCRbeta clonotypes obtained by the gDNA method from four donors. Not all clones reach the TCRdb copy of this immuneACCESS table, which keeps in-frame sequences only. Checked studies attribute under half of the gap to unresolved V genes and leave the rest unexplained. D and trimming come from the DNA, and the V and J calls and clone size come from that table. Present in this sample are about 2 million clones, 85% to 95% of which were seen just once. Around 1.2% of the sample is taken by the ten largest.

Summary of the overall study and its limitations: Compared with non-shared clonotypes, the clonotypes found in all four sorted-subset donors had higher generation probabilities. About 5% of naive CD4, roughly 3.6% of naive CD8, roughly 2.4% of memory CD4, and approximately 0.4% of memory CD8 clonotypes were shared across four donors. Only blood was sampled, and tissue TCR repertoires likely differ from those in blood. Because the study included only a small number of donors, the genetic and exposure-history diversity represented was limited. Pairwise subsampling led to the expectation that sequencing depth would affect the degree of clonotype sharing among donors. Even with the large sequencing depth, rarefaction of the sorted-subset datasets indicated that sequencing was incomplete. Naive subsets generally had larger estimated clonotype richness than memory subsets did.

For the CD8 naive samples, CD45RO-negative cells were positively selected for CCR7, yielding a CD45RA+CCR7+ population from which TemRA cells were excluded. The donors were healthy, HIV-negative adults with no recently reported acute infections or vaccinations. Only Caucasian adults living in Nashville, Tennessee, USA were represented among the donors. After blood collection by leukapheresis, PBMCs were isolated using Ficoll-Histopaque density gradient centrifugation and then cryopreserved in the vapor phase of liquid nitrogen. Purity and quantity of every magnetically sorted T cell population were checked by analytical flow cytometry. Genomic DNA was isolated from every sorted fraction and measured by UV absorbance on a Nanodrop 2000c. Points on this clone: Its antigen remains unidentified. Base qualities are not provided; no much larger clone lies one nucleotide away. Other nucleotide sequences in the sample specify the same CDR3.

The chain links TRBV5-6 with TRBJ1-1; the D gene cannot be named for sure. This clonotype was obtained from a young man in good health. The sequencing sample was made of naive CD8+ T cells sorted from blood. This specimen's cell subset or site label, per the study, means: CD45RA+CCR7+. The CDR3 loop reads CASSWSDTEAFF. The sequenced DNA: TGTGCCAGCAGCTGGAGCGACACTGAAGCTTTCTTT.